Here is one TCR beta chain with its context. What it binds is not known. This record belongs to a study of blood T cells in healthy people across ages. General study points: Compared with aged donors, long-lived donors showed fewer expanded clones, suggesting selection. It was not possible, with unsorted PBMCs, to conclusively compare naive and antigen-experienced cells.

CDR3 size: 18 residues. Germline values: CDR1 LGHNA, CDR2 YNFKEQ. Germline trimming cut 2 bases from V and 0 bases from J; bases unmatched to any gene: 11. Together with a sample-barcoded 5' primer, a J-beta primer mix was included in a second PCR lasting about 7 to 12 cycles. MiXCR was run by TCRdb on the 5' RACE reads, yielding one entry per CDR3 protein. The data hold 660,000 or so distinct CDR3 sequences, with roughly 53% observed a single time. Every donor gave 9 to 10 milliliters of peripheral blood. The sequencing input was blood. The clonotype originates from a man between 60 and 75 years old in good health. The chain uses TRBV4-2 and TRBJ1-1; the match to TRBD1 covers 8 bases. CDR3 in amino acids: CASSQSDRTGGMNTEAFF. The CDR3 coding sequence is TGTGCCAGCAGCCAATCGGACAGAACAGGGGGTATGAACACTGAAGCTTTCTTT.